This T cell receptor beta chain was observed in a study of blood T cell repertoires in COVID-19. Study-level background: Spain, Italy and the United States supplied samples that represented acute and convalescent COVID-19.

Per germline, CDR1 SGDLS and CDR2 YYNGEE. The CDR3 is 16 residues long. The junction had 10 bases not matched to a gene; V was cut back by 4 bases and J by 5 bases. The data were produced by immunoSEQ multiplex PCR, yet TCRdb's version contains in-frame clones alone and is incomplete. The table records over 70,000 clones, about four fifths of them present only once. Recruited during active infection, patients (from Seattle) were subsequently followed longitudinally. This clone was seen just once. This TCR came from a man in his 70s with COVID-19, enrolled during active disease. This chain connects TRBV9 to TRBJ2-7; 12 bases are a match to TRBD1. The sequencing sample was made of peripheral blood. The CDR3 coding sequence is TGTGCCAGCAGCTCACTCGCCGGGACAGGGGGCGACGAGCAGTACTTC. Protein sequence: CASSSLAGTGGDEQYF.